The 32 T cell receptor beta chains presented below share a single source sample, sequenced in a study of blood T cell repertoires in COVID-19. Generated by immunoSEQ multiplex PCR, the TCRdb table keeps only in-frame clones and is missing some. The sample contains roughly 32,000 clones, over 75% of which appear only once. The sample comprised peripheral blood. Receptors were obtained from a man aged 80 or over with active COVID-19.

The V call is TRBV12-5, the J call TRBJ2-1, with TRBD1 as a possible D gene (5 bases). CDR1 is LGHNT, CDR2 FRNRAP, per germline. V lost 3 bases and J 9 bases, leaving 12 bases between the germline ends. The CDR3 covers 13 residues. DNA for the CDR3: TGTGCTAGTGGTTTTCGAGACACAGGTGAGCAGTTCTTC. Encoded protein: CASGFRDTGEQFF.

The chain combines TRBV18 with TRBJ2-1; TRBD1 is a possible D gene (6 bases). CDR3 length equals 13 residues. The V end was cut by 4 bases, the J end by 12 bases, with 16 bases between. Per the germline V gene, CDR1 is KGHSH and CDR2 is LQKENI. DNA of the CDR3: TGTGCCAGCTCACGAGGACAGCCTAGTGGGCAGTTCTTC. Translation: CASSRGQPSGQFF.

The J gene is TRBJ1-6, the V gene TRBV5-1; D gene unclear. V lost 0 bases and J 7 bases, leaving 14 bases between the germline ends. This CDR3 is 16 amino acids long. Germline lookup yields CDR1 SGHRS and CDR2 YFSETQ. The CDR3 sequence is CASSLVYVTPNSPLHF. The CDR3 DNA sequence: TGCGCCAGCAGCTTGGTGTATGTGACACCGAATTCACCCCTCCACTTT.

The V and J genes are TRBV5-1 and TRBJ2-7, with D maybe TRBD1 (6 bases). V was clipped by 2 bases and J by 3 bases, with 18 bases between them. Germline V lookup: CDR1 SGHRS, CDR2 YFSETQ. The CDR3 totals 16 residues. The CDR3 nucleotides read TGCGCCAGCAGCTTAATTCCCCGGCAGGGGTTCTACGAGCAGTACTTC. This translates into CASSLIPRQGFYEQYF.

The chain is built from TRBV6-6 and TRBJ1-6; 7 bases are shared with TRBD1. Trimming cost V 6 bases and J 2 bases; bases outside gene matches: 4. This CDR3 has 15 amino acids. The germline CDR1 and CDR2 sequences are MNHNY and SVGAGI (reference sequence). For the CDR3, the DNA is TGTGCCAGCAGACCTGGACAGGCCTATAATTCACCCCTCCACTTT. Translating it yields CASRPGQAYNSPLHF.

V and J are TRBV19 and TRBJ1-1; D is perhaps TRBD1 (6 bases). V was shortened by 5 bases and J by 4 bases, with 14 bases between the two germline ends. CDR1 is LNHDA and CDR2 is SQIVND in the germline V gene (reference sequence). This CDR3 is built from 14 residues. In DNA, the CDR3 is TGTGCCAGTAGTGTAACCGGACAGCTCACTGAAGCTTTCTTT. Its translation: CASSVTGQLTEAFF.

The V gene is TRBV4-2, the J gene TRBJ2-7, with 7 bases aligning to TRBD1. Germline V gene sequence: CDR1 LGHNA, CDR2 YNFKEQ. The CDR3 consists of 13 residues. Trimming took 4 bases from V and 4 from J; bases not matched to a gene: 4. CDR3 bases: TGTGCCAGCAGCCTAGACAGGGATTACGAGCAGTACTTC. Protein product: CASSLDRDYEQYF.

The chain has TRBV10-3 and TRBJ1-5; D is undetermined. The CDR3 contains 14 residues. The germline gives CDR1 ENHRY, CDR2 SYGVKD. V gave up 10 bases and J gave up 6 bases, with 19 bases separating them. The CDR3 bases are TGTGCCACCCGGCTAGGGCAAGGAGGTCAGCCCCAGCATTTT. Encoded protein: CATRLGQGGQPQHF.

This clone is a singleton in its sample. The rearrangement joins TRBV5-4 to TRBJ1-2; 7 bases are a match to TRBD1. Trimming removed 3 bases from V and 6 bases from J; junction bases left unmatched: 5. The CDR3 has 13 residues. Germline V CDR1 and CDR2: SGHNT, YYREEE (reference sequence). The CDR3 coding sequence is TGTGCCAGCAGCTCGGACAGGTTCCATGGCTACACCTTC. Its protein product is CASSSDRFHGYTF. The whole variable domain, remainder taken from reference TRBV5-4 and TRBJ1-2, is ETGVTQSPTHLIKTRGQQVTLRCSSQSGHNTVSWYQQALGQGPQFIFQYYREEENGRGNFPPRFSGLQFPNYSSELNVNALELDDSALYLCASSSDRFHGYTFGSGTRLTVV.

The V gene is TRBV6-5, the J gene TRBJ2-3; TRBD1 matches at 8 bases. Germline V gives CDR1 MNHEY, CDR2 SVGAGI. Germline trimming cut 2 bases from V and 2 bases from J; bases unmatched to any gene: 6. This CDR3 contains 16 residues. The CDR3 coding sequence is TGTGCCAGCAGTTACAACCCCCAGGGGGCCACAGATACGCAGTATTTT. This translates into CASSYNPQGATDTQYF.

The gene calls are TRBV3-1 (or the pseudogene TRBV3-2) and TRBJ2-1, with a weak D call TRBD2 (6 bases). The CDR3 is 12 amino acids. V lost 3 bases and J lost 16, with 16 bases in between. Germline CDR1 reads LGHDT; CDR2 reads YNNKEL (reference sequence). The CDR3 region is CASSQAGLAYFF. DNA of the CDR3: TGTGCCAGCAGCCAGGCAGGTCTAGCGTATTTCTTC.

The rearrangement joins TRBV6-5 to TRBJ1-1, with a weak D call TRBD1 (5 bases). Germline lookup yields CDR1 MNHEY and CDR2 SVGAGI. Trimming took off 4 bases at V and 8 bases at J, with 8 bases between the two ends. The length of the CDR3 is 11 residues. For the CDR3, the DNA is TGTGCCAGCAGTTGGGGACTCGAAGCTTTCTTT. Its protein is CASSWGLEAFF.

This rearrangement joins TRBV28 to TRBJ1-2, with TRBD1 matching 10 bases. Germline values: CDR1 MDHEN, CDR2 SYDVKM. The junction had 11 bases not matched to a gene; V was cut back by 3 bases and J by 7 bases. The CDR3 consists of 16 residues. The CDR3 spells CASSFRGTGTGVGYTF. The DNA of the CDR3 is TGTGCCAGCAGTTTTCGGGGGACCGGGACAGGGGTTGGCTACACCTTC.

V gene TRBV9 combines with J gene TRBJ2-7; D is perhaps TRBD2 (6 bases). Trimming pared 0 bases from V and 4 bases from J, leaving 14 bases between. Germline V gene lookup returns CDR1 SGDLS and CDR2 YYNGEE. The CDR3 runs 15 residues. The CDR3 DNA sequence: TGTGCCAGCAGCGTAGGACTCGGGGGATCTTACGAGCAGTACTTC. It yields the protein CASSVGLGGSYEQYF.

This sequence joins TRBV9 and TRBJ2-3; 14 positions match TRBD2. The CDR3 runs to 16 residues. CDR1 and CDR2 from the germline V gene are SGDLS and YYNGEE. With 4 bases clipped from V and 3 bases from J, the junction kept 4 bases outside the gene matches. CDR3 amino acids: CASSPRTSGGTDTQYF. CDR3 nucleotides: TGTGCCAGCAGCCCCAGGACTAGCGGGGGGACAGATACGCAGTATTTT.

The chain recombines TRBV4-2 with TRBJ1-2, with TRBD1 matching over 7 bases. CDR3 length equals 13 residues. J gave up 7 bases and V 5 bases, and 7 bases lay outside the gene matches. In germline, CDR1 is LGHNA, CDR2 YNFKEQ. CDR3 amino acids: CASSETGMFGYTF. In DNA, the CDR3 is TGTGCCAGCAGCGAGACAGGGATGTTTGGCTACACCTTC.

This chain uses TRBV7-8 with TRBJ1-1; no firm D call. The germline V gene has CDR1 SGHVS and CDR2 FQNEAQ. This CDR3 is built from 13 residues. The ends were cut back, 5 bases at V and 2 bases at J, with 9 bases in the middle. Here the CDR3 reads CASSPAANTEAFF. Written as DNA, the CDR3 is TGTGCCAGCAGCCCAGCGGCTAACACTGAAGCTTTCTTT. Looking up the rest from reference TRBV7-8 and TRBJ1-1 gives the full variable domain: GAGVSQSPRYKVAKRGQDVALRCDPISGHVSLFWYQQALGQGPEFLTYFQNEAQLDKSGLPSDRFFAERPEGSVSTLKIQRTQQEDSAVYLCASSPAANTEAFFGQGTRLTVV.

The rearrangement joins TRBV28 to TRBJ2-7; 8 nucleotides line up with TRBD1. This CDR3 comprises 15 residues. V lost 4 bases to trimming and J lost 4 bases; unmatched junction nucleotides: 9. Germline V gene sequence: CDR1 MDHEN, CDR2 SYDVKM. CDR3 in DNA: TGTGCCAGCAGTTCCGTCAGGGGGCGCAAATACGAGCAGTACTTC. Protein: CASSSVRGRKYEQYF.

V is TRBV9 and J is TRBJ2-5; possible D gene TRBD2, 5 bases. Germline CDR1 and CDR2: SGDLS and YYNGEE. Trimming shortened V by 1 base and J by 5 bases, and 9 bases separated the two germline ends. The CDR3 has 13 residues. CDR3 sequence: CASSVSLAETQYF. The CDR3 DNA is TGTGCCAGCAGCGTATCGCTAGCTGAGACCCAGTACTTC.

This clone was seen just once. V is TRBV3-1 (or the pseudogene TRBV3-2) and J is TRBJ2-7; 11 bases line up with TRBD2. Germline CDR1 reads LGHDT; CDR2 reads YNNKEL (reference sequence). J lost 3 bases, V lost 4 bases, and 5 bases had no gene match. This CDR3 has 15 amino acids. The CDR3 DNA reads TGTGCCAGCAGCCGCGGGACTAGCGGCCGCTACGAGCAGTACTTC. Its protein product is CASSRGTSGRYEQYF.

The chain combines TRBV9 with TRBJ2-1; the match to TRBD2 covers 9 bases. V lost 0 bases to trimming and J lost 8 bases; unmatched junction nucleotides: 9. From germline, CDR1 is SGDLS and CDR2 YYNGEE. The CDR3 is 16 amino acids. The CDR3 spells CASSVGPAGGRYEQFF. CDR3 nucleotides: TGTGCCAGCAGCGTAGGCCCCGCGGGGGGGCGATATGAGCAGTTCTTC.

The rearrangement joins TRBV5-5 to TRBJ2-3; 10 nucleotides match TRBD1. Germline loops: CDR1 SGHKS, CDR2 YYEKEE (reference sequence). CDR3 length equals 14 residues. The V segment lost 7 bases and the J segment 6 bases; nucleotides outside the gene matches: 8. The CDR3 region has the DNA TGTGCCAGCGGGACAGGGGTATTATCGGATACGCAGTATTTT. Its translation is CASGTGVLSDTQYF. The variable domain in full, completed from reference TRBV5-5 and TRBJ2-3, reads DAGVTQSPTHLIKTRGQQVTLRCSPISGHKSVSWYQQVLGQGPQFIFQYYEKEERGRGNFPDRFSARQFPNYSSELNVNALLLGDSALYLCASGTGVLSDTQYFGPGTRLTVL.

The CDR3 nucleotides read TGTGCCAGCAGCAAAATTGCGTGGAGGGGTCAGTCGAACATTCAGTACTTC. Amino acids: CASSKIAWRGQSNIQYF. The chain recombines TRBV7-2 with TRBJ2-4, with a possible D match to TRBD2 (6 bases). Germline lookup yields CDR1 SGHTA and CDR2 FQGNSA. The V end lost 5 bases, the J end lost 7 bases, and 24 bases lay between the germline ends. The CDR3 is made up of 17 amino acids.

The genes are TRBV2 and TRBJ1-4; unclear D gene. From germline, CDR1 is SNHLY and CDR2 FYNNEI. Trimming stripped 7 bases from V and 7 bases from J, with 16 bases between. This CDR3 is 14 amino acids long. The chain's CDR3 is CASTERQQAEKLFF. As DNA, the CDR3 is TGTGCCAGCACCGAAAGGCAGCAGGCTGAAAAACTGTTTTTT.

A single count supports this clone. Germline is not matched at one junction end, which may reflect a read error. This chain uses TRBV7-3 with TRBJ1-1; D is unresolved. This CDR3 spans 14 amino acids. The germline V gene encodes CDR1 SGHTA and CDR2 FQGTGA. CDR3: CASSLTRGNTEAFF. The CDR3 DNA reads TGTGCCAGCAGTTTAACACGGGGGAACACTGAAGCTTTCTTT.

The chain joins TRBV7-3 to TRBJ2-3, with 9 bases fitting TRBD1. The CDR3 is made up of 13 amino acids. Germline CDR1 SGHTA, CDR2 FQGTGA. Trimming cost V 4 bases and J 5 bases; bases outside gene matches: 1. CDR3 sequence (DNA): TGTGCCAGCAGCTCGGGACAGGGAGATACGCAGTATTTT. It codes for CASSSGQGDTQYF. The full variable domain, rest sourced from reference TRBV7-3 and TRBJ2-3, is GAGVSQTPSNKVTEKGKYVELRCDPISGHTALYWYRQSLGQGPEFLIYFQGTGAADDSGLPNDRFFAVRPEGSVSTLKIQRTERGDSAVYLCASSSGQGDTQYFGPGTRLTVL.

This chain joins TRBV7-3 and TRBJ2-5; 7 nucleotides match TRBD1. Germline CDR1 and CDR2: SGHTA and FQGTGA. The CDR3 is 13 residues long. After removal of 6 bases from V and 1 base from J, the junction contained 2 bases not matched to a gene. The CDR3: CASSRDSQETQYF. The DNA of the CDR3 is TGTGCCAGCAGTCGGGACAGCCAAGAGACCCAGTACTTC.

The genes are TRBV5-1 and TRBJ2-4; 9 bases are shared with TRBD1. Germline V gene data show CDR1 as SGHRS and CDR2 as YFSETQ. Trimming removed 4 bases from V and 13 bases from J; junction bases left unmatched: 12. This CDR3 is 14 amino acids long. This chain's CDR3 is CASSRGQGPLGQYF. DNA for the CDR3: TGCGCCAGCAGCAGGGGACAGGGTCCGCTCGGCCAGTACTTC. Based on the CDR3 plus reference TRBV5-1 and TRBJ2-4, the full variable domain is KAGVTQTPRYLIKTRGQQVTLSCSPISGHRSVSWYQQTPGQGLQFLFEYFSETQRNKGNFPGRFSGRQFSNSRSEMNVSTLELGDSALYLCASSRGQGPLGQYFGAGTRLSVL.

The chain uses TRBV12-3 or TRBV12-4 and TRBJ1-2; a possible D gene is TRBD1 (5 bases). The CDR3 consists of 13 residues. V was trimmed by 3 bases and J by 4 bases, leaving 9 bases between them. The CDR3 DNA follows: TGTGCCAGCAGTTTTGGGGGGGGCTATGGCTACACCTTC. Amino acid sequence: CASSFGGGYGYTF.

This clone was recorded once. This chain joins TRBV29-1 and TRBJ1-1; the D is unclear. The germline V gene encodes CDR1 SQVTM and CDR2 ANQGSEA. V was clipped by 3 bases and J by 4 bases, with 9 bases between them. This CDR3 has 12 amino acids. The CDR3 reads CSVEEQITEAFF. In DNA form, the CDR3 reads TGCAGCGTTGAGGAACAGATCACTGAAGCTTTCTTT. The whole variable domain, filled in from reference TRBV29-1 and TRBJ1-1, reads SAVISQKPSRDICQRGTSLTIQCQVDSQVTMMFWYRQQPGQSLTLIATANQGSEATYESGFVIDKFPISRPNLTFSTLTVSNMSPEDSSIYLCSVEEQITEAFFGQGTRLTVV.

In DNA form, the CDR3 reads TGTGCCAGCAGGGGGACTGCGAACACTGAAGCTTTCTTT. This encodes CASRGTANTEAFF. The genes are TRBV2 and TRBJ1-1; the D gene is possibly TRBD1 (5 bases). Trimming pared 6 bases from V and 1 base from J, leaving 9 bases between. Germline assignment: CDR1 SNHLY and CDR2 FYNNEI. The CDR3 runs 13 residues.

The chain joins TRBV2 to TRBJ1-5; D gene uncertain. This CDR3 is 14 amino acids long. Germline V gives CDR1 SNHLY, CDR2 FYNNEI. Trimming removed 4 bases at V and 5 bases at J, with 12 bases between. CDR3 nucleotides: TGTGCCAGCAGTGCAGGATACTCCGATCAGCCCCAGCATTTT. This translates into CASSAGYSDQPQHF.